Sequencing of this T cell receptor (beta chain) was carried out in a study of blood T cell repertoires in COVID-19. For the study at large: There were acute and convalescent COVID-19 samples, and they came from the United States, Italy and Spain.

This table comes from immunoSEQ multiplex PCR, and its TCRdb copy is limited to in-frame clones, with some not included. Of over 80,000 clones listed, roughly 87% were seen once; the top ten hold 7.5% to 9.5%. CDR1 and CDR2 (germline): PRHDT, FYEKMQ (reference sequence). CDR3 length: 13 amino acids. The V end was cut by 5 bases, the J end by 6 bases, with 11 bases between. J is TRBJ1-3 and V is TRBV13, with a tentative D call TRBD1 (5 bases). The sequenced sample consisted of peripheral blood. This sequence was found in a man aged 50-60 years with acute or convalescent COVID-19. The CDR3 DNA is TGTGCCAGCAGCACTGGACAAACAAACACCATATATTTT. This gives the protein CASSTGQTNTIYF.